This T cell receptor (beta chain) emerged from a study of T cells after yellow fever vaccination. General study findings and limits: One caveat is that FACS-sorted repertoires could contain abundant clonotypes contaminating from the bulk population. The CD4 and CD8 compartments had a small share of their clonotypes in common. Weaker overall, the secondary response nonetheless peaked faster (day 5 versus 15).

As TCR cDNA was made by 5'RACE template switching, a universal primer site and UMIs were added. TCRdb ran MiXCR on the 5' RACE reads and lists one entry per CDR3 protein. The sample shows 500,000 to 650,000 distinct CDR3 sequences, around 12% of them seen only once. Remarks on this clonotype: Antigen specificity is unknown.

Trimming took off 7 bases at V and 0 bases at J, with 20 bases between the two ends. This CDR3 contains 16 residues. Germline values: CDR1 GTSNPN, CDR2 SVGIG (reference sequence). This material consisted of PBMCs, taken on the day of the yellow fever booster vaccination. This sequence was found in a young man who received the YFV17D yellow fever vaccine. The V call is TRBV30, the J call TRBJ2-3, with D tentatively TRBD2 (7 bases). CDR3 region: CASTRGAGISTDTQYF. CDR3 DNA: TGTGCCTCAACTCGGGGGGCAGGGATAAGCACAGATACGCAGTATTTT.